This TCR beta chain was recovered during a study of blood T cell repertoires in COVID-19. The wider study: COVID-19 samples, acute and convalescent, were from the United States, Italy and Spain. The analysed material was cDNA or gDNA that came from T cells, B-cell-depleted T cells, or PBMCs.

In the original workflow: Cell counts per sample came from amplifying reference gene primers. The assay was immunoSEQ multiplex PCR, and TCRdb's table has in-frame clones only and misses some. V and J calls plus clone size are reproduced from that table; the DNA served to infer D and trimming. The profile covers some 100,000 clones, with approximately 90% appearing a single time and 4.5% to 6% taken by the ten largest. V dropped 7 bases and J dropped 3; count of bases not matched to a gene: 8. Looked up from germline, CDR1 is WSHSY and CDR2 is SAAADI. CDR3 length equals 15 residues. The receptor was isolated from a woman older than 75 with active COVID-19. The specimen was peripheral blood. The V call is TRBV10-2, the J call TRBJ1-4, with TRBD1 matching 7 bases. CDR3 in amino acids: CASKDGGTANEKLFF. DNA for the CDR3: TGCGCCAGCAAGGATGGGGGGACAGCTAATGAAAAACTGTTTTTT.